This T cell receptor (beta chain) was captured by sequencing in a study of CD8+ T cells in alopecia areata. Study information: Treated patients were given oral tofacitinib, which was dosed at 5 to 10 mg twice daily. Whole-study findings and limits: Scalp and blood retained many expanded lesional clones during tofacitinib. The treated group had a single nonresponder, limiting CD8+ expansion-response conclusions.

As the sequencing template, cDNA was produced by extracting RNA and reverse transcribing it. The repertoire was sequenced with immunoSEQ multiplex PCR; TCRdb's copy has only in-frame clones and lacks some. The top ten hold almost 0.5% of the sample, which has 200,000 to 250,000 clones, 35% to 40% seen once. This clone was counted ten times or more. Its specificity is unknown. The treatment denotes: oral pan-JAK inhibitor, 5-10 mg twice daily. As part of sample collection, lesional scalp punch biopsies and peripheral blood were taken from alopecia areata patients. Deletions cut 3 bases from V and 2 bases from J, with 26 bases between. This CDR3 has 19 amino acids. Germline CDR1 and CDR2: SGHKS and YYEKEE (reference sequence).

The source is a human donor with alopecia areata. The rearrangement uses TRBV5-5 and TRBJ1-2, with D tentatively TRBD1 (6 bases). The material sequenced was CD4+ T cells sorted from blood, taken between weeks 30 and 35, from a patient treated with tofacitinib. The chain's CDR3 is CASSWGHRSAGQTNYGYTF. The CDR3 DNA follows: TGTGCCAGCAGCTGGGGGCACCGGTCGGCAGGACAGACGAACTATGGCTACACCTTC.